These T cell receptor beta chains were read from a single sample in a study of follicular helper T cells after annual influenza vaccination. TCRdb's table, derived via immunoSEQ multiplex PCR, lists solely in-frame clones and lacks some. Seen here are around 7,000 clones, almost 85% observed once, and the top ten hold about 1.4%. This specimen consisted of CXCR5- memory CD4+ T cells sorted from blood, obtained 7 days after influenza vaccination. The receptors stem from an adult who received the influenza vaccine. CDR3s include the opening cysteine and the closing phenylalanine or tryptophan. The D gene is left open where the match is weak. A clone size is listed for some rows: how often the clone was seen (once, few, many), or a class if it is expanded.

CASSIRGIHQPQHF TGTGCCAGTAGTATCCGGGGGATCCATCAGCCCCAGCATTTT . TRBV19 . TRBJ1-5
CASSSQPYTEAFF TGTGCCAGCAGCTCCCAGCCCTACACTGAAGCTTTCTTT . TRBV7-3 . TRBJ1-1
CASSSGNRISYNEQFF TGTGCCAGTAGTAGTGGTAACCGAATATCCTACAATGAGCAGTTCTTC few TRBV19 . TRBJ2-1
CASSYYGPEQYF TGTGCCAGCAGTTACTATGGCCCCGAGCAGTACTTC . TRBV6-5 . TRBJ2-7
CASNWVQETQYF TGTGCCAGCAACTGGGTTCAAGAGACCCAGTACTTC . TRBV6-5 . TRBJ2-5
CASSATGGTEAFF TGTGCCAGCTCGGCGACAGGGGGCACTGAAGCTTTCTTT . TRBV19 TRBD1 TRBJ1-1
CASSERAGSYEQYF TGTGCCAGCAGTGAGAGGGCCGGCTCCTACGAGCAGTACTTC . TRBV6-1 . TRBJ2-7
CASSSFFSGSSYEQYF TGTGCCAGCAGTTCCTTTTTCTCCGGGAGCTCCTACGAGCAGTACTTC . TRBV28 . TRBJ2-7
CASSGIRGVSNEKLFF TGTGCCAGCAGCGGGATCAGGGGAGTTTCTAATGAAAAACTGTTTTTT . TRBV5-6 . TRBJ1-4
CASSYSASEQYF TGTGCCAGCAGTTACTCGGCCTCGGAGCAGTACTTC . TRBV6-6 . TRBJ2-7
CASSLSQAPYEQYF TGCGCCAGCAGCTTGAGCCAGGCTCCCTACGAGCAGTACTTC . TRBV5-1 . TRBJ2-7
CASRGSGGNYGYTF TGTGCCAGCAGGGGGTCCGGGGGAAACTATGGCTACACCTTC . TRBV6-5 . TRBJ1-2
CASSAQGGRGNQPQHF TGTGCCAGCAGTGCCCAGGGGGGCAGGGGCAATCAGCCCCAGCATTTT few TRBV28 TRBD1 TRBJ1-5
CASSLFSGGNNEQFF TGTGCCAGCAGCTTATTTAGCGGGGGGAACAATGAGCAGTTCTTC . TRBV7-9 TRBD2 TRBJ2-1
CASSPGGHQETQYF TGTGCCAGCTCACCTGGGGGGCACCAAGAGACCCAGTACTTC . TRBV18 . TRBJ2-5